These 26 T cell receptor beta chains were sequenced from one sample in a study of cytomegalovirus exposure and HLA in healthy donors. This PCR relied on a set of 60 Vbeta primers and 13 Jbeta primers. Profiling relied on immunoSEQ multiplex PCR, and the TCRdb table lists in-frame clones only, not all of them. The sample consists of more than 110,000 clones, about three quarters of them appearing once. Sequencing was performed on PBMCs. The receptors were gathered from a male donor in good health and CMV-seronegative.

The V gene is TRBV9, the J gene TRBJ2-1, with D tentatively TRBD2 (6 bases). Germline assignment: CDR1 SGDLS and CDR2 YYNGEE. The CDR3 is 15 residues long. Trimming took off 0 bases at V and 2 bases at J, with 9 bases between the two ends. The CDR3 DNA follows: TGTGCCAGCAGCGTAGAGCTAGCGACCTACAATGAGCAGTTCTTC. Translation gives CASSVELATYNEQFF.

V gene TRBV15 combines with J gene TRBJ2-1; 11 bases match TRBD2. There are 21 residues in the CDR3. From germline, CDR1 is LNHNV and CDR2 YYDKDF (reference sequence). With V trimmed by 2 bases and J by 3 bases, 18 bases remained unmatched. The CDR3 reads CATSRTARGKLAGGHYNEQFF. The CDR3 nucleotides read TGTGCCACCAGCAGAACCGCCAGGGGGAAGCTAGCGGGAGGTCACTACAATGAGCAGTTCTTC. The entire variable domain, with the rest obtained from reference TRBV15 and TRBJ2-1, is as follows: DAMVIQNPRYQVTQFGKPVTLSCSQTLNHNVMYWYQQKSSQAPKLLFHYYDKDFNNEADTPDNFQSRRPNTSFCFLDIRSPGLGDTAMYLCATSRTARGKLAGGHYNEQFFGPGTRLTVL.

This chain links TRBV25-1 with TRBJ2-5; D is perhaps TRBD2 (6 bases). Germline CDR1 MGHDK, CDR2 SYGVNS. This CDR3 comprises 17 residues. Trimming removed 4 bases from V and 5 bases from J, with 23 bases in between. The CDR3 DNA follows: TGTGCCAGCAGTGGCCTCCGGGACTTTAAGGTTCGGGAGACCCAGTACTTC. Protein: CASSGLRDFKVRETQYF.

The chain employs TRBV7-2 and TRBJ2-2; 7 bases match TRBD1. V shed 5 bases, J shed 6 bases, and the junction held 9 bases outside the gene matches. Germline V CDR1 and CDR2: SGHTA, FQGNSA. This CDR3 spans 15 amino acids. The CDR3 DNA follows: TGTGCCAGCAGCCCCCGTGGGACAGTTGCCGGGGAGCTGTTTTTT. Residues: CASSPRGTVAGELFF.

The V gene is TRBV28, the J gene TRBJ1-1; tentative D call: TRBD1 (5 bases). V was trimmed by 7 bases and J by 11 bases, leaving 17 bases between them. The germline V gene encodes CDR1 MDHEN and CDR2 SYDVKM. The CDR3 has 12 residues. CDR3 in amino acids: CASKGIAGDAFF. In DNA, the CDR3 is TGTGCCAGCAAGGGGATTGCGGGGGACGCTTTCTTT.

V and J are TRBV5-1 and TRBJ2-7; TRBD1 agrees at 9 bases. This CDR3 region has 16 residues. With V trimmed by 4 bases and J by 0 bases, 8 bases remained unmatched. CDR1 is SGHRS, CDR2 YFSETQ, per germline. CDR3 coding DNA: TGCGCCAGCAGCGTATACCGGGACAGGGACTCCTACGAGCAGTACTTC. It translates to CASSVYRDRDSYEQYF.

This clone occurred once. V gene TRBV5-4 combines with J gene TRBJ2-1, with 7 bases fitting TRBD2. The CDR3 extends over 13 amino acids. V lost 0 bases, J lost 8 bases, and 2 bases stayed unmatched. Germline CDR1 SGHNT, CDR2 YYREEE (reference sequence). In nucleotides, the CDR3 is TGTGCCAGCAGCTTGGTCAGCGGGGATGAGCAGTTCTTC. Residues: CASSLVSGDEQFF.

CDR3 sequence: CASRLSGGGNTGELFF. CDR3 in DNA: TGTGCCAGCAGACTAAGCGGGGGGGGAAACACCGGGGAGCTGTTTTTT. The chain carries TRBV5-4 and TRBJ2-2; 10 bases agree with TRBD2. J gave up 2 bases and V 5 bases, and 6 bases lay outside the gene matches. CDR3 size: 16 residues. Germline V gives CDR1 SGHNT, CDR2 YYREEE (reference sequence).

The V gene is TRBV5-6, the J gene TRBJ1-1; no reliable D call. CDR1 SGHDT and CDR2 YYEEEE come from the germline V gene. CDR3 size: 13 residues. V lost 0 bases to trimming and J lost 1 base, with 4 bases between them. The CDR3 DNA reads as TGTGCCAGCAGCTTGGCCTCGAACACTGAAGCTTTCTTT. Its translation is CASSLASNTEAFF. The whole variable domain, remainder taken from reference TRBV5-6 and TRBJ1-1, is DAGVTQSPTHLIKTRGQQVTLRCSPKSGHDTVSWYQQALGQGPQFIFQYYEEEERQRGNFPDRFSGHQFPNYSSELNVNALLLGDSALYLCASSLASNTEAFFGQGTRLTVV.

This chain connects TRBV6-5 to TRBJ2-3, with 7 bases lining up with TRBD1. CDR3 size: 13 residues. The trim removed 2 bases at V and 4 bases at J, leaving 0 bases unmatched. CDR1 is MNHEY and CDR2 is SVGAGI in the germline V gene. CDR3 sequence reads: CASSYTGADTQYF. CDR3 coding DNA: TGTGCCAGCAGTTACACAGGGGCAGATACGCAGTATTTT.

V gene TRBV9 combines with J gene TRBJ1-2; TRBD1 agrees at 7 bases. The trim removed 0 bases at V and 2 bases at J, leaving 1 base unmatched. The CDR3 extends over 14 amino acids. Germline loops: CDR1 SGDLS, CDR2 YYNGEE. CDR3 region: CASSVGDRNYGYTF. CDR3 bases: TGTGCCAGCAGCGTAGGGGACAGAAACTATGGCTACACCTTC.

The count of this clone is one. Other DNA sequences in the same sample also yield this CDR3. The V and J genes are TRBV29-1 and TRBJ2-3, with D perhaps TRBD2 (5 bases). The CDR3 totals 12 residues. CDR1 is SQVTM and CDR2 is ANQGSEA in the germline V gene. V shed 3 bases and J shed 9 bases, with 13 bases lying between them. The CDR3 is CSVDVSGDTQYF. The CDR3 DNA reads as TGCAGCGTTGATGTGAGCGGAGACACGCAGTATTTT.

V and J are TRBV11-2 and TRBJ1-1; 7 positions match TRBD1. The CDR3 runs to 18 residues. CDR1 SGHAT and CDR2 FQNNGV come from the germline V gene. The V segment lost 0 bases and the J segment 4 bases; nucleotides outside the gene matches: 14. CDR3 protein: CASSLDYRHQGVGTEAFF. CDR3 DNA sequence: TGTGCCAGCAGCTTAGATTACCGACACCAGGGGGTCGGCACTGAAGCTTTCTTT.

This clone has only a few counts. This chain connects TRBV6-4 to TRBJ2-3; D is undetermined. CDR3 length equals 13 residues. V lost 4 bases, J lost 0 bases, and 5 bases lay in between. In germline, CDR1 is MRHNA, CDR2 SNTAGT. For the CDR3, the DNA is TGTGCCAGCAGTGTCGGGAGCACAGATACGCAGTATTTT. It is translated as CASSVGSTDTQYF.

The chain has TRBV7-2 and TRBJ1-1; D gene ambiguous. V lost 5 bases and J lost 0, with 10 bases in between. The germline V gene has CDR1 SGHTA and CDR2 FQGNSA. CDR3 length: 14 residues. The CDR3 DNA reads TGTGCCAGCAGCCTCTTATCTTTGAACACTGAAGCTTTCTTT. This encodes CASSLLSLNTEAFF.

The chain carries TRBV10-3 and TRBJ2-1; 12 bases match TRBD2. The CDR3 spans 17 residues. The V segment lost 4 bases and the J segment 7 bases; nucleotides outside the gene matches: 11. Germline-derived CDR1 and CDR2 are ENHRY and SYGVKD. CDR3 residues: CAISGLLAGGNINEQFF. CDR3 coding DNA: TGTGCCATCAGTGGATTACTAGCGGGAGGTAATATAAATGAGCAGTTCTTC.

This rearrangement joins TRBV6-5 to TRBJ1-4; 7 bases match TRBD1. From germline, CDR1 is MNHEY and CDR2 SVGAGI. The ends lost 5 bases at V and 3 bases at J; junction bases unmatched: 6. This CDR3 region has 15 residues. The CDR3 spells CASSRRGQPNEKLFF. The CDR3 DNA sequence: TGTGCCAGCAGTCGCCGGGGACAGCCTAATGAAAAACTGTTTTTT.

With respect to this clone: Other DNA sequences in this sample translate to the same CDR3. The chain uses TRBV6-6 and TRBJ1-2; the D is unclear. From germline, CDR1 is MNHNY and CDR2 SVGAGI (reference sequence). This CDR3 comprises 14 residues. V lost 2 bases to trimming and J lost 2 bases, with 9 bases between them. The CDR3 region is CASSYKGANYGYTF. The CDR3, as DNA: TGTGCCAGCAGTTACAAGGGAGCAAACTATGGCTACACCTTC.

The chain uses TRBV6-5 and TRBJ2-7; TRBD1 aligns across 9 bases. The CDR3 is made up of 16 amino acids. V was clipped by 0 bases and J by 2 bases; unmatched bases: 5. From germline, CDR1 is MNHEY and CDR2 SVGAGI. The CDR3 DNA reads TGTGCCAGCAGTTACTCGACGGACAGGGGTACCTACGAGCAGTACTTC. Its protein product is CASSYSTDRGTYEQYF.

The gene calls are TRBV7-5 and TRBJ1-2. TRBV7-5 is described as a pseudogene. This CDR3 region has 14 residues. CDR3 nucleotides: TGTGCCAGAAGCTCCCCGCGCCTCGGCTATGGCTACACCTTC. Translated, it gives CARSSPRLGYGYTF.

The chain employs TRBV5-1 and TRBJ2-3; maybe TRBD2 (7 bases). There are 16 residues in the CDR3. Germline V gene data show CDR1 as SGHRS and CDR2 as YFSETQ. V lost 1 base, J lost 2 bases, and 14 bases lay in between. In DNA form, the CDR3 reads TGCGCCAGCAGCTTGAGGGCGGGGGCCAACACAGATACGCAGTATTTT. This sequence encodes CASSLRAGANTDTQYF.

This clone was seen a few times. J is TRBJ1-1 and V is TRBV4-2; 8 nucleotides line up with TRBD1. The germline CDR1 and CDR2 sequences are LGHNA and YNFKEQ. With V trimmed by 1 base and J by 9 bases, 7 bases remained unmatched. The CDR3 runs to 14 residues. CDR3 nucleotides: TGTGCCAGCAGCCAAGTCGGGACAGGAGAAAAAGCTTTCTTT. Residues: CASSQVGTGEKAFF.

This clone was counted between two and nine times. The J gene is TRBJ2-7, the V gene TRBV5-1; 9 nucleotides match TRBD1. V gave up 4 bases and J gave up 1 base; unmatched junction bases: 3. The CDR3 loop spans 14 amino acids. Germline-derived CDR1 and CDR2 are SGHRS and YFSETQ. The CDR3 DNA reads as TGCGCCAGCAGCGCGACAGGGGGATCCTACGAGCAGTACTTC. Its protein is CASSATGGSYEQYF.

This chain uses TRBV7-3 with TRBJ2-1; 12 nucleotides line up with TRBD2. Germline V gives CDR1 SGHTA, CDR2 FQGTGA. The CDR3 totals 15 residues. V trimming: 3 bases; J trimming: 4 bases; junction bases outside the gene matches: 1. The CDR3 DNA reads TGTGCCAGCAGCTTCGGACTAGCGGGGTACAATGAGCAGTTCTTC. The encoded protein is CASSFGLAGYNEQFF.

The chain employs TRBV5-1 and TRBJ1-1; 7 bases are a match to TRBD1. Germline CDR1 SGHRS, CDR2 YFSETQ. With V trimmed by 2 bases and J by 5 bases, 3 bases remained unmatched. CDR3 length equals 13 residues. For the CDR3, the DNA is TGCGCCAGCAGCTTTGACAGGGTTACTGAAGCTTTCTTT. Its translation: CASSFDRVTEAFF.

The CDR3 sequence: CASSLAGYTDTQYF. The CDR3 bases are TGTGCCAGCAGCTTGGCGGGGTATACAGATACGCAGTATTTT. The chain has TRBV5-6 and TRBJ2-3; the D gene is possibly TRBD2 (5 bases). Germline assignment: CDR1 SGHDT and CDR2 YYEEEE. Trimming pared 0 bases from V and 3 bases from J, leaving 8 bases between. The CDR3 extends over 14 amino acids.